This TCR beta chain was sequenced for a study of blood T cell repertoires in COVID-19. Study-wide background: The United States, Italy and Spain provided the acute and convalescent COVID-19 samples.

Only in-frame clones appear in the TCRdb table, and some are missing; sequencing was by immunoSEQ multiplex PCR. The data show around 290,000 clones, around 90% seen once. The V segment lost 2 bases and the J segment 3 bases; nucleotides outside the gene matches: 2. The CDR3 length is 14 residues. Looked up from germline, CDR1 is SGHRS and CDR2 is YFSETQ. Which cohort a participant joined came from the clinical history participants gave. Recovered status applied to Cohort 3 donors who had two consecutive negative PCRs. It also applied to those with clearance or with symptom resolution. The material sequenced was PBMCs or T cells enriched from blood (not recorded which). The chain has TRBV5-1 and TRBJ1-1, with 9 bases matching TRBD1. The receptor comes from a woman aged 25 to 39 who had recovered from COVID-19. The CDR3 sequence is CASSFWTGDTEAFF. The CDR3 DNA sequence: TGCGCCAGCAGCTTTTGGACAGGGGACACTGAAGCTTTCTTT.